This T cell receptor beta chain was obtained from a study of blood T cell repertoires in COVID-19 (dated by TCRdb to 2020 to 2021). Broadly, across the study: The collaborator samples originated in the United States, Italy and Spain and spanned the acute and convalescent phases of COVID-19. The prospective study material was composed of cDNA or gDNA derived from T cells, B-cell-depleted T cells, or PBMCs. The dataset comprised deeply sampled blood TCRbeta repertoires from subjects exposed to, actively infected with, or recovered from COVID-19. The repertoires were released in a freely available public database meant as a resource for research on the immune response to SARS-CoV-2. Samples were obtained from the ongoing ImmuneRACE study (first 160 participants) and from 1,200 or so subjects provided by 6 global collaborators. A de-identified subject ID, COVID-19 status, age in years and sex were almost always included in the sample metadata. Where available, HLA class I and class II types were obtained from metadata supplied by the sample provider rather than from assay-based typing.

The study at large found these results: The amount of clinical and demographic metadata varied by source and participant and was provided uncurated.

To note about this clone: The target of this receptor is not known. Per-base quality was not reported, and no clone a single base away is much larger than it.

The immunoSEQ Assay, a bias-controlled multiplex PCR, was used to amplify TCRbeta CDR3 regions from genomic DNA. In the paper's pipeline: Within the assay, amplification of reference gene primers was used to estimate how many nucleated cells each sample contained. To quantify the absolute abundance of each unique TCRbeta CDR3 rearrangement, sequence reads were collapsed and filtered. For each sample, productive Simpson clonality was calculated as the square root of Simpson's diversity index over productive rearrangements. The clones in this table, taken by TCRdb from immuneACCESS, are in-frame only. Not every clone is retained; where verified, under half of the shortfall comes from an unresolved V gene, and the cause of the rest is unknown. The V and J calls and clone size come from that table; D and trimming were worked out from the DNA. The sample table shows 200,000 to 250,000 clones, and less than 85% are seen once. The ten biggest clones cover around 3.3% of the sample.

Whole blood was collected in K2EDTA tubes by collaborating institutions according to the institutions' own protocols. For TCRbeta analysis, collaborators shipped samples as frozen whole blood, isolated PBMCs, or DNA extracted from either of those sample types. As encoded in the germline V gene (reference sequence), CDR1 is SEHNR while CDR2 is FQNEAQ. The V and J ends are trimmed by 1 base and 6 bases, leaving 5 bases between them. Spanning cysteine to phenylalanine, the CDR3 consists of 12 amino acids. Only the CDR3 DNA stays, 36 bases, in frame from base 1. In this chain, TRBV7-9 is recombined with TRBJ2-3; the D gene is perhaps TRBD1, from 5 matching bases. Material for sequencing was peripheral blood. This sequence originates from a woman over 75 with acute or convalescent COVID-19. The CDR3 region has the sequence CASSLEGDTQYF. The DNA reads TGTGCCAGCAGCTTAGAGGGGGATACGCAGTATTTT. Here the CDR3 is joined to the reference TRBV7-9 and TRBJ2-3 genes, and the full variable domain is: DTGVSQNPRHKITKRGQNVTFRCDPISEHNRLYWYRQTLGQGPEFLTYFQNEAQLEKSRLLSDRFSAERPKGSFSTLEIQRTEQGDSAMYLCASSLEGDTQYFGPGTRLTVL.